These 18 T cell receptor beta chains were sequenced from one sample in a study of response to subunit inactivated influenza vaccine. A single record per CDR3 protein comes from TCRdb applying MiXCR to the RT-PCR reads. The table has roughly 570,000 distinct CDR3 sequences, 11% to 15% seen once. Sequenced material: PBMCs from blood, taken approximately 12 days after vaccination. These receptors came from a middle-aged man who received an inactivated influenza vaccine.

This clonotype was seen many times. The chain joins TRBV4-3 to TRBJ2-1; 9 bases are a match to TRBD1. Trimming took 0 bases from V and 4 from J; bases not matched to a gene: 7. This CDR3 spans 17 amino acids. Per germline, CDR1 LGHNA and CDR2 YSLEER. CDR3 residues: CASSQDRRTGVYNEQFF. The CDR3 DNA reads TGCGCCAGCAGCCAAGACAGAAGGACAGGGGTGTACAATGAGCAGTTCTTC.

The chain couples TRBV4-3 to TRBJ1-4; D remains unclear. CDR1 and CDR2 (germline): LGHNA, YSLEER. The ends were cut back, 0 bases at V and 0 bases at J, with 11 bases in the middle. The CDR3 covers 17 residues. CDR3 protein: CASSQDVIGSTNEKLFF. The CDR3, as DNA: TGCGCCAGCAGCCAAGATGTAATCGGGTCAACTAATGAAAAACTGTTTTTT.

There are a few counts of this clonotype. The V gene is TRBV6-1, the J gene TRBJ2-7, with a possible D match to TRBD1 (6 bases). The CDR3 spans 13 residues. V lost 2 bases to trimming and J lost 3 bases, with 8 bases between them. Germline lookup yields CDR1 MNHNS and CDR2 SASEGT. This chain's CDR3 is CASSERQDYEQYF. The CDR3 nucleotides are TGTGCCAGCAGTGAACGACAGGACTACGAGCAGTACTTC.

The V gene is TRBV5-1, the J gene TRBJ2-7, with 7 bases fitting TRBD2. The CDR3 length is 16 residues. Germline trimming cut 0 bases from V and 2 bases from J; bases unmatched to any gene: 8. In germline, CDR1 is SGHRS, CDR2 YFSETQ. The CDR3 coding sequence is TGCGCCAGCAGCTTGGCCCGGCTAGCGGTTCCCTACGAGCAGTACTTC. Its protein is CASSLARLAVPYEQYF.

The sample holds many counts of this clonotype. The chain recombines TRBV7-2 with TRBJ1-2; 7 bases line up with TRBD1. Trimming took 6 bases from V and 1 from J; bases not matched to a gene: 2. CDR1 is SGHTA and CDR2 is FQGNSA in the germline V gene. This CDR3 contains 13 residues. The CDR3 spells CASSRDSNYGYTF. In DNA form, the CDR3 reads TGTGCCAGCAGTCGGGACAGTAACTATGGCTACACCTTC.

This clonotype was counted ten times or more. V usage is TRBV5-6 and J usage is TRBJ2-2; TRBD1 matches at 9 bases. Germline V lookup: CDR1 SGHDT, CDR2 YYEEEE. The ends lost 3 bases at V and 4 bases at J; junction bases unmatched: 16. The length of the CDR3 is 19 residues. For the CDR3, the DNA is TGTGCCAGCAGCTCCCCGGGACAGGGCTACGAGGGGGTCACCGGGGAGCTGTTTTTT. It translates to CASSSPGQGYEGVTGELFF.

This rearrangement joins TRBV20-1 to TRBJ2-7; TRBD2 aligns across 9 bases. Trimming at V came to 1 base and at J to 4 bases, leaving 11 bases not matched to a gene. Germline V gene sequence: CDR1 DFQATT, CDR2 SNEGSKA (reference sequence). The CDR3 contains 16 residues. CDR3 nucleotides: TGCAGTGCTAGAGCTCCGGGGCTAGCGGGAAGTTACGAGCAGTACTTC. The encoded protein is CSARAPGLAGSYEQYF.

This clonotype has just a few counts. V and J are TRBV9 and TRBJ2-5, with 9 bases that match TRBD2. Trimming cost V 3 bases and J 4 bases; bases outside gene matches: 7. The CDR3 runs 15 residues. Germline V gene lookup returns CDR1 SGDLS and CDR2 YYNGEE. CDR3 residues: CASSGGRAGGETQYF. The CDR3 nucleotides read TGTGCCAGCAGCGGCGGGAGGGCCGGGGGAGAGACCCAGTACTTC.

The table lists this clonotype with many counts. The J gene is TRBJ2-3, the V gene TRBV7-8; D is possibly TRBD2 (6 bases). CDR1 and CDR2 (germline): SGHVS, FQNEAQ. The V end lost 5 bases, the J end lost 2 bases, and 17 bases lay between the germline ends. This CDR3 contains 16 residues. CDR3 bases: TGTGCCAGCAGCCCGACTGGCGGGGTTTACACAGATACGCAGTATTTT. It translates to CASSPTGGVYTDTQYF.

The chain combines TRBV6-2 or TRBV6-3 with TRBJ2-1; D tentatively reads TRBD1 or TRBD2 (7 bases each). V shed 6 bases and J shed 7 bases, with 16 bases lying between them. There are 14 residues in the CDR3. Germline-derived CDR1 and CDR2 are MNHEY and SVGEGT. In DNA form, the CDR3 reads TGTGCCAGCAGAGCGCAGGGGGGGGGAAATGAGCAGTTCTTC. Translated: CASRAQGGGNEQFF.

The V call is TRBV28, the J call TRBJ1-1; 10 bases line up with TRBD1. In germline, CDR1 is MDHEN, CDR2 SYDVKM. The CDR3 length is 14 residues. The J segment lost 6 bases and the V segment lost 6 bases, leaving 7 bases of the junction unmatched. DNA for the CDR3: TGTGCCAGCAGGCGACAGGGGGCTAGGGCTGAAGCTTTCTTT. Its protein is CASRRQGARAEAFF.

The gene calls are TRBV10-3 and TRBJ2-7; tentative D call: TRBD1 (5 bases). From germline, CDR1 is ENHRY and CDR2 SYGVKD. The germline V and J ends were trimmed by 4 bases and 3 bases, with 7 bases remaining between them. CDR3 length: 12 residues. The CDR3 loop is CAISGQNYEQYF. CDR3 bases: TGTGCCATCAGTGGACAGAACTACGAGCAGTACTTC.

The chain is built from TRBV6-2 or TRBV6-3 and TRBJ2-7; TRBD2 aligns across 10 bases. Trimming at V came to 4 bases and at J to 7 bases, leaving 16 bases not matched to a gene. Germline V lookup: CDR1 MNHEY, CDR2 SVGEGT. This CDR3 contains 17 residues. This chain's CDR3 is CASSSYLLAGTDGEQYF. The CDR3, as DNA: TGTGCCAGCAGTTCCTATTTACTAGCGGGGACGGACGGGGAGCAGTACTTC.

CDR3 nucleotide sequence: TGTGCCAGCAGCCCCGAGGGAGGAGGCAATCAGCCCCAGCATTTT. Translated, it gives CASSPEGGGNQPQHF. V and J are TRBV7-9 and TRBJ1-5, with D hard to call. V was pared by 5 bases and J by 2 bases, with 13 bases between. Germline assignment: CDR1 SEHNR and CDR2 FQNEAQ (reference sequence). The CDR3 runs to 15 residues. The complete variable domain, with remaining parts taken from reference TRBV7-9 and TRBJ1-5, reads DTGVSQNPRHKITKRGQNVTFRCDPISEHNRLYWYRQTLGQGPEFLTYFQNEAQLEKSRLLSDRFSAERPKGSFSTLEIQRTEQGDSAMYLCASSPEGGGNQPQHFGDGTRLSIL.

In this sample, this clonotype turned up a few times. This chain links TRBV5-1 with TRBJ2-7, with a tentative D call TRBD1 (6 bases). V was trimmed by 4 bases and J by 2 bases, leaving 13 bases between them. CDR1 and CDR2 (germline): SGHRS, YFSETQ. CDR3 length equals 14 residues. In nucleotides, the CDR3 is TGCGCCAGCAGCCCTAATAAGGGGGCCTACGAGCAGTACTTC. This gives the protein CASSPNKGAYEQYF.

This clonotype was picked up many times. The gene calls are TRBV5-1 and TRBJ2-3, with a tentative D call TRBD1 (6 bases). Germline CDR1 is SGHRS and CDR2 is YFSETQ. The CDR3 extends over 17 amino acids. Trimming left V 4 bases short and J 3 bases short, with 21 bases between. CDR3 sequence reads: CASSGGAGTPGTDTQYF. DNA of the CDR3: TGCGCCAGCAGCGGAGGAGCCGGGACACCAGGGACAGATACGCAGTATTTT.

V and J are TRBV4-1 and TRBJ2-7; 8 nucleotides agree with TRBD1. The CDR3 has 15 amino acids. J lost 6 bases, V lost 4 bases, and 11 bases had no gene match. Per the germline V gene, CDR1 is MGHRA and CDR2 is YSYEKL. CDR3 residues: CASSPLQTTGGEQYF. DNA for the CDR3: TGCGCCAGCAGCCCCCTCCAAACCACAGGGGGCGAGCAGTACTTC.

In its sample, this clonotype was seen a few times. The V call is TRBV6-2 or TRBV6-3, the J call TRBJ2-5; 9 bases line up with TRBD2. The CDR3 sequence is 19 residues long. Germline trimming cut 5 bases from V and 2 bases from J; bases unmatched to any gene: 18. Germline V gene data show CDR1 as MNHEY and CDR2 as SVGEGT. The CDR3 nucleotides read TGTGCCAGCAGTGACCAAGCTAGCGGGGAATACAGAAGTCAAGAGACCCAGTACTTC. Protein: CASSDQASGEYRSQETQYF.